This T cell receptor (beta chain) comes out of a study of blood T cells in healthy people across ages. Through a sample-barcoded 5' primer and a J-beta primer mix, a second PCR was run for about 6 to 11 cycles. TCRdb redid the calling of the 5' RACE reads with MiXCR, one entry per CDR3 protein. The sample yields 1 million or so distinct CDR3 sequences, around 27% seen once. These data were also reused for a study on T cells of mothers and their children.

Sequenced input: blood. The TCR comes from a girl aged 2 to 10 in good health.

The CDR3 region has the DNA TGCGCCAGCAGCCTCTCCTTAAATTATCAGCCCCAGCATTTT. Translating gives CASSLSLNYQPQHF. This chain uses TRBV4-1 with TRBJ1-5; no definite D call. This CDR3 contains 14 residues. V lost 4 bases to trimming and J lost 5 bases, with 12 bases between them. The germline CDR1 and CDR2 sequences are MGHRA and YSYEKL.